This T cell receptor beta chain stems from a study of shared clonotypes between healthy human individuals. Study details: Each donor's CD4 naive and CD4 memory cells filled three plates apiece, CD8 naive two, and CD8 memory one.

Deep level was the assay's run setting. Profiling relied on immunoSEQ multiplex PCR, and the TCRdb table lists in-frame clones only, not all of them. The sample comprises some 1,600,000 clones, nearly 99% of which are singletons, and less than 0.55% rests with the top ten. Study outcomes and limitations: Shared across several donors were around 5% of the naive CD4 clonotypes. The low donor count limited represented genetic and exposure-history diversity.

The CDR3 is 19 amino acids. Germline-derived CDR1 and CDR2 are SGHRS and YFSETQ. The trim removed 0 bases at V and 2 bases at J, leaving 13 bases unmatched. Of note for this clone: Its antigen is unknown.

Sequencing was performed on naive CD4+ T cells sorted from blood. Sample subset: CD45RA+ positively selected. V usage is TRBV5-1 and J usage is TRBJ2-5; the match to TRBD2 covers 10 bases. The TCR originated in a man aged 30 to 45 in good health. The CDR3 sequence is CASSLGGQGLAGVQETQYF. CDR3 nucleotides: TGCGCCAGCAGCTTGGGCGGCCAGGGTCTAGCGGGAGTACAAGAGACCCAGTACTTC.